This T cell receptor (beta chain) emerged from a study of blood T cell repertoires in COVID-19. Some clones are missing from TCRdb's copy, which holds only in-frame ones; the method was immunoSEQ multiplex PCR. The table lists approximately 150,000 clones, more than 70% of them singletons, with about 6% in the top ten. CDR3 length equals 15 residues. V shed 1 base and J shed 3 bases, with 11 bases lying between them. CDR1 and CDR2 from the germline V gene are SGHNT and YYREEE (reference sequence). This sequence originates from a man between 35 and 55 years old who had recovered from COVID-19. V and J are TRBV5-4 and TRBJ2-1, with TRBD1 as a possible D gene (6 bases). Sequencing used PBMCs or T cells enriched from blood (not recorded which). Written as DNA, the CDR3 is TGTGCCAGCAGCTTGAACAGGGACCACTACAATGAGCAGTTCTTC. The encoded protein is CASSLNRDHYNEQFF.